This T cell receptor (beta chain) is drawn from a study of breast tumors, draining lymph nodes, adjacent tissues. Notes on the study in general: Most tumor T cells seemingly derive from lymph node, then expand in tumor. Tumor TCR diversity was below lymph nodes but above nontumor tissue.

Germline V gene sequence: CDR1 LGHDT, CDR2 YNNKEL (reference sequence). The V end lost 6 bases, the J end lost 5 bases, and 14 bases lay between the germline ends. The CDR3 is 13 residues long. In its sample, this clonotype was seen a few times. Its antigen is unknown. Breast cancer patients provided tissue from their axillary draining lymph nodes. TCRdb independently ran MiXCR on the multiplex PCR reads; one entry per CDR3 protein. This table holds 180,000 or so distinct CDR3 sequences, 31% found once. Material: axillary lymph node tissue. The J gene is TRBJ2-7, the V gene TRBV3-1, with D perhaps matching TRBD2 (5 bases). This receptor was identified in a female donor with breast cancer. Some clones in this sample may be carry-over from other donors' samples. The CDR3 DNA sequence: TGTGCCAGCAGTTACGGGAACCTCCACGAGCAGTACTTC. Translated, it gives CASSYGNLHEQYF.